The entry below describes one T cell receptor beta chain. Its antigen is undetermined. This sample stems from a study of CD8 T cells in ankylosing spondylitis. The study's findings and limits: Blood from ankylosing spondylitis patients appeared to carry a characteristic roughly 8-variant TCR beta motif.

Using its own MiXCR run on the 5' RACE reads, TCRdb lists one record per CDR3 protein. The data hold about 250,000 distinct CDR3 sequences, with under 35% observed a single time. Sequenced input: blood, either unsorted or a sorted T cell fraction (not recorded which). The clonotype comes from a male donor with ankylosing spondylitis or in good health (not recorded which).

CDR3 nucleotides: TGTGCCAGCAGTTTACAAGCTCAGGGGGAGACCCAGTACTTC. This encodes CASSLQAQGETQYF. The chain has TRBV27 and TRBJ2-5; TRBD1 is a possible D gene (6 bases). This CDR3 spans 14 amino acids. CDR1 is MNHEY and CDR2 is SMNVEV in the germline V gene (reference sequence). V was cut by 2 bases and J by 5 bases, with 12 bases left in between.